The rows below give T cell receptor beta chains drawn from one sample of a study of OX40 agonist ivuxolimab in advanced cancers. The protocol was immunoSEQ multiplex PCR, while the TCRdb copy is restricted to in-frame clones and leaves out a portion. This table holds fewer than 75,000 clones, 80% to 90% found once. The source material was CD4+ or CD8+ T cells sorted from blood, sampled in a trial of the OX40 agonist ivuxolimab. Receptors originate from an adult with an advanced solid tumor such as melanoma, head and neck, liver or kidney cancer. The CDR3 runs from the conserved cysteine through the conserved F or W. The D gene is left open where the match is weak. Only part of the rows carry a size: once, few, many, or a class if the clone is expanded.

d_gene: NA; len: 13; v_gene: TRBV10-1; j_gene: TRBJ2-2; abundance: NA; CDR3nt: TGCGCCAGCCCTTTTGGGAACACCGGGGAGCTGTTTTTT; CDR3aa: CASPFGNTGELFF
d_gene: TRBD1; len: 17; v_gene: TRBV9; j_gene: TRBJ2-6; abundance: NA; CDR3nt: TGTGCCAGCAGCGCAACAGGGGGGAGCTCTGGGGCCAACGTCCTGACTTTC; CDR3aa: CASSATGGSSGANVLTF
d_gene: NA; len: 14; v_gene: TRBV25-1; j_gene: TRBJ1-1; abundance: NA; CDR3nt: TGTGCCAGCAGTGAATTATCGGGGGGGACTGAAGCTTTCTTT; CDR3aa: CASSELSGGTEAFF
d_gene: NA; len: 16; v_gene: TRBV27; j_gene: TRBJ1-2; abundance: NA; CDR3nt: TGTGCCAGCAGTCGGTTTACAGGGAGTATCCACTATGGCTACACCTTC; CDR3aa: CASSRFTGSIHYGYTF
d_gene: NA; len: 17; v_gene: TRBV5-1; j_gene: TRBJ1-1; abundance: NA; CDR3nt: TGCGCCAGCAGCGACCCGATAGTGGGGGGAGGAGGGACTGAAGCTTTCTTT; CDR3aa: CASSDPIVGGGGTEAFF
d_gene: TRBD1; len: 17; v_gene: TRBV5-8; j_gene: TRBJ1-1; abundance: NA; CDR3nt: TGTGCCAGCAGCAACTACCACGGGACAGGGAGGGGAACTGAAGCTTTCTTT; CDR3aa: CASSNYHGTGRGTEAFF
d_gene: TRBD1; len: 13; v_gene: TRBV10-3; j_gene: TRBJ2-2; abundance: NA; CDR3nt: TGTGCCACAGGACAGGGGGTAACCGGGGAGCTGTTTTTT; CDR3aa: CATGQGVTGELFF
d_gene: NA; len: 18; v_gene: TRBV19; j_gene: TRBJ1-3; abundance: NA; CDR3nt: TGTGCCAGTAGTACGCCCGTCGGGCAGAAGAGCTCTGGAAACACCATATATTTT; CDR3aa: CASSTPVGQKSSGNTIYF
d_gene: NA; len: 19; v_gene: TRBV21-1; j_gene: TRBJ2-4; abundance: NA; CDR3nt: TGTGCCAGCAGCCACCATGGACAGAAGGAGATGATAGCCAAAAACATTCAGTACTTC; CDR3aa: CASSHHGQKEMIAKNIQYF
d_gene: NA; len: 15; v_gene: TRBV30; j_gene: TRBJ2-2; abundance: few; CDR3nt: TGTGCCTGGAGTCTGGGTCTCTCAGTAACCGGGGAGCTGTTTTTT; CDR3aa: CAWSLGLSVTGELFF
d_gene: NA; len: 12; v_gene: TRBV7-2; j_gene: TRBJ1-2; abundance: NA; CDR3nt: TGTGCCAGCAGCCTAGACAGCTATGGCTACACCTTC; CDR3aa: CASSLDSYGYTF
d_gene: NA; len: 12; v_gene: TRBV6-1; j_gene: TRBJ2-7; abundance: NA; CDR3nt: TGTGCCAGCAGTCCCCTGGGGGACCGGACGGACTTC; CDR3aa: CASSPLGDRTDF
d_gene: NA; len: 15; v_gene: TRBV7-9; j_gene: TRBJ1-3; abundance: NA; CDR3nt: TGTGCCAGCAGCCCAACGAGTCTTTCTGGAAACACCATATATTTT; CDR3aa: CASSPTSLSGNTIYF
d_gene: NA; len: 11; v_gene: TRBV28; j_gene: TRBJ1-2; abundance: few; CDR3nt: TGTGCCAGCGCGCGACAGGAGGGCTACACCTTC; CDR3aa: CASARQEGYTF
d_gene: NA; len: 14; v_gene: TRBV18; j_gene: TRBJ1-1; abundance: NA; CDR3nt: TGTGCCAGCTCACCACCGGGGAGGGGCCCTGAAGCTTTCTTT; CDR3aa: CASSPPGRGPEAFF
d_gene: NA; len: 17; v_gene: TRBV9; j_gene: TRBJ2-5; abundance: NA; CDR3nt: TGTGCCAGCAGCGTAGCGGATGTCCCCGGGGGCCAAGAGACCCAGTACTTC; CDR3aa: CASSVADVPGGQETQYF
d_gene: NA; len: 14; v_gene: TRBV9; j_gene: TRBJ2-1; abundance: NA; CDR3nt: TGTGCCAGCAGCCTAGGACCCTGGGGCGATGAGCAGTTCTTC; CDR3aa: CASSLGPWGDEQFF
d_gene: NA; len: 15; v_gene: TRBV27; j_gene: TRBJ1-1; abundance: NA; CDR3nt: TGTGCCAGCAGCCAATTCAGGGGAGTCGTCACTGAAGCTTTCTTT; CDR3aa: CASSQFRGVVTEAFF
d_gene: NA; len: 14; v_gene: TRBV18; j_gene: TRBJ2-5; abundance: NA; CDR3nt: TGTGCCAGCTCACCTTCCCCAGGGAGAGAGACCCAGTACTTC; CDR3aa: CASSPSPGRETQYF
d_gene: TRBD1; len: 17; v_gene: TRBV9; j_gene: TRBJ1-2; abundance: NA; CDR3nt: TGTGCCAGCAGCAAAGGGACAGGGGGCCTGGGACGCTATGGCTACACCTTC; CDR3aa: CASSKGTGGLGRYGYTF
d_gene: NA; len: 14; v_gene: TRBV25-1; j_gene: TRBJ1-1; abundance: NA; CDR3nt: TGTGCCAGCAGTGGCGGACAGATGAACACTGAAGCTTTCTTT; CDR3aa: CASSGGQMNTEAFF
d_gene: NA; len: 15; v_gene: TRBV18; j_gene: TRBJ1-3; abundance: once; CDR3nt: TGTGCCAGCTCACCAGACGGGAACTCTGGAAACACCATATATTTT; CDR3aa: CASSPDGNSGNTIYF
d_gene: TRBD2; len: 16; v_gene: TRBV5-6; j_gene: TRBJ2-1; abundance: once; CDR3nt: TGTGCCAGCAGCCCTCTAGCCAGCGGGAGAATGAGTCGGCAGTTCTTC; CDR3aa: CASSPLASGRMSRQFF
d_gene: TRBD2; len: 16; v_gene: TRBV9; j_gene: TRBJ2-3; abundance: NA; CDR3nt: TGTGCCAGCAGCCTAGTGGGCGGGGGGAGCACAGATACGCAGTATTTT; CDR3aa: CASSLVGGGSTDTQYF
d_gene: NA; len: 13; v_gene: TRBV11-1; j_gene: TRBJ2-7; abundance: NA; CDR3nt: TGTGCCAGCAGCTTCCCGGGGATCTACGAGCAGTACTTC; CDR3aa: CASSFPGIYEQYF
d_gene: NA; len: 12; v_gene: TRBV6-1; j_gene: TRBJ1-2; abundance: NA; CDR3nt: TGTGCCAGCGGAACCCTAGGCTATGGCTACACCTTC; CDR3aa: CASGTLGYGYTF
d_gene: NA; len: 12; v_gene: TRBV28; j_gene: TRBJ1-5; abundance: NA; CDR3nt: TGTGCCAGCAGTTTACCGCGTCAGCCCCAGCATTTT; CDR3aa: CASSLPRQPQHF
d_gene: NA; len: 13; v_gene: TRBV7-2; j_gene: TRBJ2-7; abundance: NA; CDR3nt: TGTGCCAGCAGCCGGACTGGAGCTAGGGAGCAGTACTTC; CDR3aa: CASSRTGAREQYF
d_gene: NA; len: 13; v_gene: TRBV6-5; j_gene: TRBJ1-3; abundance: NA; CDR3nt: TGTGCCAGCAGACCCAGGGTGCGGGACACCATATATTTT; CDR3aa: CASRPRVRDTIYF
d_gene: NA; len: 14; v_gene: TRBV19; j_gene: TRBJ2-6; abundance: once; CDR3nt: TGTGCCAGTAGTATGACCTCTGGGGCCAACGTCCTGACTTTC; CDR3aa: CASSMTSGANVLTF
d_gene: NA; len: 14; v_gene: TRBV11-2; j_gene: TRBJ2-2; abundance: NA; CDR3nt: TGTGCCAGCAGCTTAAGAGCGAGCGGCGGGGAGCTGTTTTTT; CDR3aa: CASSLRASGGELFF
d_gene: NA; len: 13; v_gene: TRBV14; j_gene: TRBJ1-1; abundance: NA; CDR3nt: TGTGCCAGCAGCGAACAGGGTTACACTGAAGCTTTCTTT; CDR3aa: CASSEQGYTEAFF
d_gene: NA; len: 13; v_gene: TRBV30; j_gene: TRBJ2-3; abundance: few; CDR3nt: TGTGCCTGGAGTAGCGGGAGCACAGATACGCAGTATTTT; CDR3aa: CAWSSGSTDTQYF
d_gene: TRBD2; len: 17; v_gene: TRBV4-1; j_gene: TRBJ2-3; abundance: NA; CDR3nt: TGCGCCAGCAGCCTTGCTGGGACTAGCGAAAGCACAGATACGCAGTATTTT; CDR3aa: CASSLAGTSESTDTQYF
d_gene: NA; len: 15; v_gene: TRBV28; j_gene: TRBJ1-2; abundance: few; CDR3nt: TGTGCCAGCAGTTTAACGGGACTAATTAACTATGGCTACACCTTC; CDR3aa: CASSLTGLINYGYTF
d_gene: TRBD2; len: 16; v_gene: TRBV7-8; j_gene: TRBJ2-2; abundance: few; CDR3nt: TGTGCCAGCAGCCAGAGGGCTAGCGGGAACACCGGGGAGCTGTTTTTT; CDR3aa: CASSQRASGNTGELFF
d_gene: NA; len: 14; v_gene: TRBV5-1; j_gene: TRBJ2-5; abundance: NA; CDR3nt: TGCGCCAGCAGCTTGAGTACGGGTGACGGGACCCAGTACTTC; CDR3aa: CASSLSTGDGTQYF
d_gene: NA; len: 16; v_gene: TRBV4-1; j_gene: TRBJ2-3; abundance: NA; CDR3nt: TGCGCCAGCAGCCAGGCTAATATGGGGTTCACAGATACGCAGTATTTT; CDR3aa: CASSQANMGFTDTQYF
d_gene: TRBD2; len: 16; v_gene: TRBV5-1; j_gene: TRBJ2-3; abundance: NA; CDR3nt: TGCGCCAGCAGCTTGGGGACTAGCGTTTCCACAGATACGCAGTATTTT; CDR3aa: CASSLGTSVSTDTQYF
d_gene: NA; len: 16; v_gene: TRBV10-2; j_gene: TRBJ1-2; abundance: NA; CDR3nt: TGCGCCAGCAGGGCCCAGGGATCGGCGGGTAACTATGGCTACACCTTC; CDR3aa: CASRAQGSAGNYGYTF
d_gene: NA; len: 13; v_gene: TRBV25-1; j_gene: TRBJ2-5; abundance: NA; CDR3nt: TGTGCCAGCAGTAGGGCACACCAAGAGACCCAGTACTTC; CDR3aa: CASSRAHQETQYF
d_gene: TRBD1; len: 14; v_gene: TRBV2; j_gene: TRBJ2-7; abundance: NA; CDR3nt: TGTGCCAGCAGTGTAGGGACAGGTGACTACGAGCAGTACTTC; CDR3aa: CASSVGTGDYEQYF
d_gene: NA; len: 12; v_gene: TRBV27; j_gene: TRBJ2-7; abundance: NA; CDR3nt: TGTGCCAGCAGTTCCCCGTCCTACGAGCAGTACTTC; CDR3aa: CASSSPSYEQYF
d_gene: TRBD2; len: 17; v_gene: TRBV2; j_gene: TRBJ2-3; abundance: NA; CDR3nt: TGTGCCAGCAGTGGCCTAGCGGGAGGAGGTGGAAAGGATACGCAGTATTTT; CDR3aa: CASSGLAGGGGKDTQYF
d_gene: NA; len: 14; v_gene: TRBV18; j_gene: TRBJ1-4; abundance: NA; CDR3nt: TGTGCCAGCTCAATGGGTGCAACTAATGAAAAACTGTTTTTT; CDR3aa: CASSMGATNEKLFF
d_gene: NA; len: 15; v_gene: TRBV5-1; j_gene: TRBJ2-1; abundance: once; CDR3nt: TGCGCCAGCATACTAACAGGGTGGACCTACAATGAGCAGTTCTTC; CDR3aa: CASILTGWTYNEQFF
d_gene: NA; len: 13; v_gene: TRBV15; j_gene: TRBJ2-1; abundance: NA; CDR3nt: TGTGCCACCAGATCCCGGGACCACAATGAGCAGTTCTTC; CDR3aa: CATRSRDHNEQFF